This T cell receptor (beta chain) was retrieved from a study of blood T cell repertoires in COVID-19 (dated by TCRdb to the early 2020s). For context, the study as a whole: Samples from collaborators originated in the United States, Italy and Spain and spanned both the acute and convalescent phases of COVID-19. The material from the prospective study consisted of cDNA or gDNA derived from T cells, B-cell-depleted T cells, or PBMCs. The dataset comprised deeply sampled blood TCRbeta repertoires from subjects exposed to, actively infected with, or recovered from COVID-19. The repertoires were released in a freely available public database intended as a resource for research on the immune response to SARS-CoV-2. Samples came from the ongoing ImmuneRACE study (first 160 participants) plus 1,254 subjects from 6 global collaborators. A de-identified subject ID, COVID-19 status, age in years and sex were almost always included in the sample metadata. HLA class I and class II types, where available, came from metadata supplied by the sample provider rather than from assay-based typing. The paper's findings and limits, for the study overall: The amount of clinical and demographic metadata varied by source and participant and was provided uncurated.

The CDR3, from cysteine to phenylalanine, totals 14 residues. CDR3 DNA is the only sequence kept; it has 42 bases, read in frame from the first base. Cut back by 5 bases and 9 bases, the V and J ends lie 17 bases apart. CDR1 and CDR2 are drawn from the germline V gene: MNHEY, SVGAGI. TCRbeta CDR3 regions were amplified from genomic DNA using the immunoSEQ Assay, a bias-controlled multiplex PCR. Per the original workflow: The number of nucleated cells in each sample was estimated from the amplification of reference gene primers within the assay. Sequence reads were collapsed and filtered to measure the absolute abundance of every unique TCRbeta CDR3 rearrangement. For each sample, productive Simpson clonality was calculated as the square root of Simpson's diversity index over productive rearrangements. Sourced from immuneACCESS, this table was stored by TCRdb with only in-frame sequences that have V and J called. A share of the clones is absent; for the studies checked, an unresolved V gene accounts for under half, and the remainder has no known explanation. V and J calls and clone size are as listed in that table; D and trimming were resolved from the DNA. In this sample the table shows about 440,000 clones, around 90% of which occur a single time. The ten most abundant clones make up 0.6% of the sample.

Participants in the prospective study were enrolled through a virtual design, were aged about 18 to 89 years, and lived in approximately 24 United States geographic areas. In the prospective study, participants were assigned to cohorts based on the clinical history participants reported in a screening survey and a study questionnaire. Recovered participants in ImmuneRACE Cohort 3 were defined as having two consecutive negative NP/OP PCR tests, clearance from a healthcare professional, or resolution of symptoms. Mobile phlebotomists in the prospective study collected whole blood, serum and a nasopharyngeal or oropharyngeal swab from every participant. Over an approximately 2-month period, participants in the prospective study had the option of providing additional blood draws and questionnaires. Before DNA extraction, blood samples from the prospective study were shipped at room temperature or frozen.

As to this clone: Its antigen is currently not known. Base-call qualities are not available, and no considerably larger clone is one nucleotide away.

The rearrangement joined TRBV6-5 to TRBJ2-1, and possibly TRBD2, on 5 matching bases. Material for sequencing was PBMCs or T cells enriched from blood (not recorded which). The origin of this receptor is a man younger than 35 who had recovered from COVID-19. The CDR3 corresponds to CASSLGMLRGEQFF. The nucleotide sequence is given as TGTGCCAGCAGTCTGGGTATGCTCCGGGGTGAGCAGTTCTTC.